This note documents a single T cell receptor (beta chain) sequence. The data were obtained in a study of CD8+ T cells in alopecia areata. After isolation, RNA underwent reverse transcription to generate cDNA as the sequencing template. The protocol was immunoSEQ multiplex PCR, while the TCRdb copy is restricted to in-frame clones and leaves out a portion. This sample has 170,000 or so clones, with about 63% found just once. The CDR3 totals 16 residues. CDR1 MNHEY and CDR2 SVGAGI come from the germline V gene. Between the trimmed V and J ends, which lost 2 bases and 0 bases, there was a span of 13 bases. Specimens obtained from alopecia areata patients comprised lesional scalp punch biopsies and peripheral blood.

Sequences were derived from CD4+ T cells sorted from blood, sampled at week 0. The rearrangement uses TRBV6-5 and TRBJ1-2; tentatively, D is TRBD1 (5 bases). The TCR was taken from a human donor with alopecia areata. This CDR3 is CASSYLQGNTNYGYTF. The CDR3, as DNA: TGTGCCAGCAGTTACCTCCAGGGAAATACTAACTATGGCTACACCTTC.